This TCR beta chain was captured in a study of blood T cells in healthy people across ages. Looking at the study overall: Roughly one uniquely barcoded beta molecule per two T cells was captured. Study-wide results and caveats: Naive CD4+ cells and diversity were both higher in long-lived donors than in aged donors.

The germline V and J ends were trimmed by 2 bases and 2 bases, with 18 bases remaining between them. CDR1 is SGHRS and CDR2 is YFSETQ in the germline V gene. This CDR3 is built from 17 residues. This clonotype was found a few times. Its specificity is not known. Russia was home to the donors, healthy Caucasian individuals aged about 6 to 100. A second PCR, run for about 7 to 11 cycles, used a sample-barcoded 5' primer plus a J-beta primer mix. The template-switch adaptor was a 5' adaptor with 12 random nucleotides. It tagged each cDNA molecule. A single record per CDR3 protein comes from TCRdb applying MiXCR to the 5' RACE reads. The sample records under 1,000,000 distinct CDR3 sequences, around 50% being singletons.

The sample consisted of blood. The chain combines TRBV5-1 with TRBJ2-3; perhaps TRBD2 as D (6 bases). This receptor was identified in a man older than 75 in good health. As DNA, the CDR3 is TGCGCCAGCAGCTTCGGAGCGGGCACGAAAGTCACAGATACGCAGTATTTT. Translating gives CASSFGAGTKVTDTQYF.